In this sample, the clone carrying this T cell receptor (beta chain) turned up many times. Its matching antigen is unknown. The sample belongs to a study of T-cell reconstitution after alpha-beta-depleted transplantation in children. The study's findings and limits: From newly produced T cells came most of the T-cell counts and diversity one year after transplant. For some patients, TCRbeta diversity was high at day 60 because of recipient T cells and thymic progenitors that survived.

TCRbeta library preparation incorporated unique molecular identifiers. TCRdb re-analysed the PCR reads in MiXCR, keeping a single row per CDR3 protein. Altogether a few hundred thousand distinct CDR3 sequences are present, around 15% being singletons, with the ten largest covering 25% to 30%. The V gene lost 1 base and the J gene lost 1 base, with 22 bases spanning the gap. The CDR3 is 20 residues long. This rearrangement joins TRBV12-3 or TRBV12-4 to TRBJ2-2; D perhaps matches TRBD2 (7 bases). The sample consisted of PBMCs, mostly from graft donor cells, taken 360 days after TCRalphabeta/CD19-depleted stem cell transplant. This receptor was obtained from a boy under two years old who had a stem cell transplant for Wiskott-Aldrich syndrome, so the T cells may come from the graft donor. The CDR3 loop reads CASSLVLGASGLLNTGELFF. CDR3 coding DNA: TGTGCCAGCAGTTTAGTACTGGGGGCTAGCGGTTTGTTGAACACCGGGGAGCTGTTTTTT.